This T cell receptor (beta chain) was sequenced during a study of shared clonotypes between healthy human individuals. Study results and caveats: What rarefaction showed was incomplete sorted-subset sequencing despite large depth. Measured sharing among donors was expected to vary with sequencing depth.

The CDR3 runs to 16 residues. Trimming stripped 0 bases from V and 0 bases from J, with 10 bases between. The germline gives CDR1 LNHNV, CDR2 YYDKDF (reference sequence). At deep level, the assay was performed. Some clones are missing from TCRdb's copy, which holds only in-frame ones; the method was immunoSEQ multiplex PCR. Of more than 2 million clones in the sample, more than 90% are singletons; the top ten hold more than 0.1%. This clone was observed once. The antigen is undetermined. The sequencing input was naive CD4+ T cells sorted from blood. Subset noted: CD45RA+ positively selected. This clonotype originated in a man aged 18-30 years in good health. The chain couples TRBV15 to TRBJ2-3; D remains unclear. The DNA of the CDR3 is TGTGCCACCAGCAGAGACGAGCAGCTTAGCACAGATACGCAGTATTTT. Protein: CATSRDEQLSTDTQYF.